These 8 T cell receptor beta chains came from one sample sequenced in a study of OX40 agonist ivuxolimab in advanced cancers. The method was immunoSEQ multiplex PCR; TCRdb's version includes in-frame clones alone and lacks a portion of them. Of fewer than 70,000 clones in the sample, around nine tenths were seen once. This specimen was CD4+ or CD8+ T cells sorted from blood, taken in a trial of the OX40 agonist ivuxolimab. These receptors were taken from an adult with an advanced solid tumor such as melanoma, head and neck, liver or kidney cancer.

This sequence joins TRBV18 and TRBJ2-7; 14 nucleotides line up with TRBD2. Looked up from germline, CDR1 is KGHSH and CDR2 is LQKENI. After removal of 4 bases from V and 4 bases from J, the junction contained 12 bases not matched to a gene. The CDR3 covers 18 residues. CDR3 residues: CASSRTTPGLAGEYEQYF. The DNA of the CDR3 is TGTGCCAGCTCACGAACGACTCCGGGACTAGCGGGAGAATACGAGCAGTACTTC.

V gene TRBV27 combines with J gene TRBJ2-5, with 9 bases identical to TRBD1. After removal of 3 bases from V and 1 base from J, the junction contained 0 bases not matched to a gene. Germline V gene data show CDR1 as MNHEY and CDR2 as SMNVEV (reference sequence). There are 14 residues in the CDR3. For the CDR3, the DNA is TGTGCCAGCAGTTTGGACAGGGGCCAAGAGACCCAGTACTTC. This encodes CASSLDRGQETQYF.

A remark on this clone: Within the sample, other DNA sequences also encode this same CDR3. The V call is TRBV6-5, the J call TRBJ1-2, with D hard to call. The germline gives CDR1 MNHEY, CDR2 SVGAGI. V was shortened by 0 bases and J by 2 bases, with 4 bases between the two germline ends. The length of the CDR3 is 13 residues. The CDR3 spells CASSYSGNYGYTF. CDR3 sequence (DNA): TGTGCCAGCAGTTACTCGGGGAACTATGGCTACACCTTC.

The genes are TRBV5-1 and TRBJ2-4; D is unclear. Deletions cut 1 base from V and 0 bases from J, with 5 bases between. This CDR3 region has 14 residues. Germline V gene data show CDR1 as SGHRS and CDR2 as YFSETQ. CDR3 bases: TGCGCCAGCAGCTTGAACCTAGCCAAAAACATTCAGTACTTC. It yields the protein CASSLNLAKNIQYF. The complete variable domain, with remaining parts taken from reference TRBV5-1 and TRBJ2-4, reads KAGVTQTPRYLIKTRGQQVTLSCSPISGHRSVSWYQQTPGQGLQFLFEYFSETQRNKGNFPGRFSGRQFSNSRSEMNVSTLELGDSALYLCASSLNLAKNIQYFGAGTRLSVL.

The chain recombines TRBV5-1 with TRBJ1-2, with 7 bases that match TRBD1. The CDR3 spans 15 residues. V dropped 4 bases and J dropped 6; count of bases not matched to a gene: 12. Germline V CDR1 and CDR2: SGHRS, YFSETQ. The CDR3 coding sequence is TGCGCCAGCAGCCCCCAGACAGGGCCCCGTGATGGCTACACCTTC. This sequence encodes CASSPQTGPRDGYTF.

This chain joins TRBV28 and TRBJ1-5, with D possibly being TRBD1 (6 bases). The V gene lost 10 bases and the J gene lost 6 bases, with 16 bases spanning the gap. The CDR3 has 13 residues. Germline CDR1 reads MDHEN; CDR2 reads SYDVKM. This CDR3 reads CAIIQGVGQPQHF. DNA of the CDR3: TGTGCCATCATACAGGGTGTAGGTCAGCCCCAGCATTTT.

The V call is TRBV7-6, the J call TRBJ1-4, with no clear D. The ends were cut back, 5 bases at V and 4 bases at J, with 17 bases in the middle. CDR1 and CDR2 from the germline V gene are SGHVS and FNYEAQ. The CDR3 runs 16 residues. The CDR3 here is CASSPTAGRRNEKLFF. CDR3 nucleotides: TGTGCCAGCAGCCCCACCGCGGGCAGACGTAATGAAAAACTGTTTTTT.

The chain recombines TRBV6-5 with TRBJ1-2; a possible D gene is TRBD1 (5 bases). V was shortened by 6 bases and J by 7 bases, with 15 bases between the two germline ends. Germline V gene data show CDR1 as MNHEY and CDR2 as SVGAGI. The CDR3 is 13 residues long. The CDR3 is CASRKDSIVGYTF. The DNA of the CDR3 is TGTGCCAGCAGGAAAGACAGTATCGTTGGCTACACCTTC.